The rows below give T cell receptor beta chains drawn from one sample of a study of OX40 agonist ivuxolimab in advanced cancers. Produced via immunoSEQ multiplex PCR; TCRdb's table is partial and in-frame only. The sample holds around 87,000 clones; 90% to 95% are singletons and the top ten take over 2.5%. The source material was CD4+ or CD8+ T cells sorted from blood, sampled in a trial of the OX40 agonist ivuxolimab. The origin of the receptors is an adult with an advanced solid tumor such as melanoma, head and neck, liver or kidney cancer. The CDR3 runs from the conserved cysteine through the conserved F or W. Each record gives: V gene, clone size, D gene, J gene, CDR3 DNA, CDR3 protein. A D gene is named only where the DNA matches it firmly. Size is omitted from some rows. Given values are once, few, many or a class for expanded clones.

v_call: TRBV18
clone_size: NA
d_call: NA
j_call: TRBJ2-3
cdr3_nt: TGTGCCAGCTCACCACCGAGCCAGGGGTACACAGATACGCAGTATTTT
cdr3_aa: CASSPPSQGYTDTQYF

v_call: TRBV2
clone_size: NA
d_call: TRBD1
j_call: TRBJ2-5
cdr3_nt: TGTGCCAGCAGTGCTGGACAGGCCCAAGAGACCCAGTACTTC
cdr3_aa: CASSAGQAQETQYF

v_call: TRBV7-2
clone_size: NA
d_call: NA
j_call: TRBJ1-1
cdr3_nt: TGTGCCAGCAGCTTTAATAGTGTCAGGTCCGAAGCTTTCTTT
cdr3_aa: CASSFNSVRSEAFF

v_call: TRBV4-2
clone_size: NA
d_call: TRBD1
j_call: TRBJ1-2
cdr3_nt: TGTGCCAGCAGCCAAGATGGGACAGGGGTAAGAGGCTACACCTTC
cdr3_aa: CASSQDGTGVRGYTF

v_call: TRBV5-6
clone_size: NA
d_call: NA
j_call: TRBJ1-2
cdr3_nt: TGTGCCAGCAGCTTGGTTCAGGGGAGCTACTATGGCTACACCTTC
cdr3_aa: CASSLVQGSYYGYTF

v_call: TRBV9
clone_size: NA
d_call: NA
j_call: TRBJ2-1
cdr3_nt: TGTGCCAGCAGCGGACTGGGGGCCAATGAGCAGTTCTTC
cdr3_aa: CASSGLGANEQFF

v_call: TRBV6-5
clone_size: NA
d_call: TRBD1
j_call: TRBJ1-3
cdr3_nt: TGTGCCAGCAGTCCTGGGACAGGGTCAGGAAACACCATATATTTT
cdr3_aa: CASSPGTGSGNTIYF

v_call: TRBV12-5
clone_size: NA
d_call: NA
j_call: TRBJ1-3
cdr3_nt: TGTGCTAGTGGTTTCTTTCCTCAATTGGGCTCTGGAAACACCATATATTTT
cdr3_aa: CASGFFPQLGSGNTIYF

v_call: TRBV5-1
clone_size: NA
d_call: NA
j_call: TRBJ1-6
cdr3_nt: TGCGCCAGCAGCTTGGAAGGGCCCGGAGGTAATTCACCCCTCCACTTT
cdr3_aa: CASSLEGPGGNSPLHF

v_call: TRBV30
clone_size: few
d_call: TRBD1
j_call: TRBJ1-2
cdr3_nt: TGTGCCTGGAGCCCCCTAGGACAGGGCGATGGCTACACCTTC
cdr3_aa: CAWSPLGQGDGYTF

v_call: TRBV25-1
clone_size: NA
d_call: NA
j_call: TRBJ1-5
cdr3_nt: TGTGCCAGCAGTGAATCGGGACTCAATCAGCCCCAGCATTTT
cdr3_aa: CASSESGLNQPQHF

v_call: TRBV9
clone_size: NA
d_call: TRBD2
j_call: TRBJ2-5
cdr3_nt: TGTGCCAGCAGCGTAGGAGGCGGGGGGCCGGGGAACCAGTACTTC
cdr3_aa: CASSVGGGGPGNQYF

v_call: TRBV10-2
clone_size: NA
d_call: TRBD2
j_call: TRBJ2-1
cdr3_nt: TGCGCCAGCAGCTTAGCGGGGCCCTACAATGAGCAGTTCTTC
cdr3_aa: CASSLAGPYNEQFF

v_call: TRBV29-1
clone_size: once
d_call: NA
j_call: TRBJ1-2
cdr3_nt: TGCAGCGTTGTTAGGGCGGAAGGCTACACCTTC
cdr3_aa: CSVVRAEGYTF

v_call: TRBV19
clone_size: NA
d_call: TRBD1
j_call: TRBJ2-7
cdr3_nt: TGTGCCAGTTACCCTACAGGGGTTTACGAGCAGTACTTC
cdr3_aa: CASYPTGVYEQYF

v_call: TRBV29-1
clone_size: once
d_call: NA
j_call: TRBJ1-2
cdr3_nt: TGCAGCGTTGAAGATCGGGCAGTCCATGGCTACACCTTC
cdr3_aa: CSVEDRAVHGYTF

v_call: TRBV27
clone_size: NA
d_call: NA
j_call: TRBJ1-1
cdr3_nt: TGTGCCAGCAGCCGCTCCGGGAAGAACACTGAAGCTTTCTTT
cdr3_aa: CASSRSGKNTEAFF

v_call: TRBV4-2
clone_size: NA
d_call: TRBD2
j_call: TRBJ2-7
cdr3_nt: TGTGCCAGCAGCCAAGAAAAGGGACTAGCGCCGCTATCCTACGAGCAGTACTTC
cdr3_aa: CASSQEKGLAPLSYEQYF

v_call: TRBV7-2
clone_size: NA
d_call: NA
j_call: TRBJ2-4
cdr3_nt: TGTGCCAGCAGCTTAGCGCTAGGGATGGGAAACATTCAGTACTTC
cdr3_aa: CASSLALGMGNIQYF

v_call: TRBV7-9
clone_size: NA
d_call: NA
j_call: TRBJ2-1
cdr3_nt: TGTGCCAGCAGTTATCTAGCGACCGAGCAGTTCTTC
cdr3_aa: CASSYLATEQFF

v_call: TRBV5-6
clone_size: NA
d_call: TRBD1
j_call: TRBJ2-1
cdr3_nt: TGTGCCAGCAGCTTGGGGGACAGGGGAAGTTCCGATGAGCAGTTCTTC
cdr3_aa: CASSLGDRGSSDEQFF

v_call: TRBV29-1
clone_size: NA
d_call: NA
j_call: TRBJ2-7
cdr3_nt: TGCAGCGTTGAGTCACTAGCCGGCTACGAGCAGTACTTC
cdr3_aa: CSVESLAGYEQYF

v_call: TRBV11-2
clone_size: few
d_call: NA
j_call: TRBJ2-7
cdr3_nt: TGTGCCAGCAGCTTAGGGGTGGACTACGAGCAGTACTTC
cdr3_aa: CASSLGVDYEQYF

v_call: TRBV9
clone_size: NA
d_call: TRBD1
j_call: TRBJ2-7
cdr3_nt: TGTGCCAGCAGCGTAGAGGGGGACAGTTCGGCCTACGAGCAGTACTTC
cdr3_aa: CASSVEGDSSAYEQYF

v_call: TRBV4-3
clone_size: NA
d_call: TRBD2
j_call: TRBJ2-1
cdr3_nt: TGCGCCAGCAGCCAAGTAGCGCGGGGGGACGGGGGCGATGAGCAGTTCTTC
cdr3_aa: CASSQVARGDGGDEQFF

v_call: TRBV27
clone_size: NA
d_call: NA
j_call: TRBJ1-4
cdr3_nt: TGTGCCAGCAGTTTTCGCCAAGGGAATGAAAAACTGTTTTTT
cdr3_aa: CASSFRQGNEKLFF

v_call: TRBV14
clone_size: NA
d_call: NA
j_call: TRBJ2-3
cdr3_nt: TGTGCCAGCAGCCACCACGCCCGCGTAGAATTCAGCACAGATACGCAGTATTTT
cdr3_aa: CASSHHARVEFSTDTQYF

v_call: TRBV28
clone_size: NA
d_call: NA
j_call: TRBJ1-2
cdr3_nt: TGTGCCAGCAGTTTATGGGGAGGGGACTATGGCTACACCTTC
cdr3_aa: CASSLWGGDYGYTF

v_call: TRBV7-3
clone_size: NA
d_call: NA
j_call: TRBJ1-2
cdr3_nt: TGTGCCAGCAGCTTATCGCCAGGGGACTATGGCTACACCTTC
cdr3_aa: CASSLSPGDYGYTF

v_call: TRBV11-2
clone_size: NA
d_call: TRBD1
j_call: TRBJ1-2
cdr3_nt: TGTGCCAGCAGCCCCGGGACAGAAGCTAACTATGGCTACACCTTC
cdr3_aa: CASSPGTEANYGYTF

v_call: TRBV5-1
clone_size: NA
d_call: NA
j_call: TRBJ1-3
cdr3_nt: TGCGCCAGCAGCTTGGTTTCTGAGGGGGTCTTATCTGGAAACACCATATATTTT
cdr3_aa: CASSLVSEGVLSGNTIYF

v_call: TRBV7-8
clone_size: NA
d_call: NA
j_call: TRBJ2-1
cdr3_nt: TGTGCCAGCAGCTTAGGAGGGATGAATGAGCAGTTCTTC
cdr3_aa: CASSLGGMNEQFF

v_call: TRBV15
clone_size: NA
d_call: TRBD2
j_call: TRBJ2-3
cdr3_nt: TGTGCCACCAGCAGAGTAGGGACTAGCGGTTCAGATACGCAGTATTTT
cdr3_aa: CATSRVGTSGSDTQYF

v_call: TRBV27
clone_size: NA
d_call: TRBD2
j_call: TRBJ2-1
cdr3_nt: TGTGCCAGCAGGTGGACTAGCGGGCCCAATGAGCAGTTCTTC
cdr3_aa: CASRWTSGPNEQFF

v_call: TRBV11-2
clone_size: NA
d_call: NA
j_call: TRBJ2-1
cdr3_nt: TGTGCCAGCAGCTTAGACGGAGGGAGGATCTACAATGAGCAGTTCTTC
cdr3_aa: CASSLDGGRIYNEQFF

v_call: TRBV27
clone_size: NA
d_call: TRBD2
j_call: TRBJ2-3
cdr3_nt: TGTGCCAGCAGTTCCTGGACTAGCGGGCACACAGATACGCAGTATTTT
cdr3_aa: CASSSWTSGHTDTQYF

v_call: TRBV27
clone_size: NA
d_call: TRBD1
j_call: TRBJ1-3
cdr3_nt: TGTGCCAGCGGACAGGGAAGAAACACCATATATTTT
cdr3_aa: CASGQGRNTIYF

v_call: TRBV19
clone_size: NA
d_call: NA
j_call: TRBJ2-5
cdr3_nt: TGTGCCAGTAGCCCGGCCCCGTACCAAGAGACCCAGTACTTC
cdr3_aa: CASSPAPYQETQYF

v_call: TRBV27
clone_size: NA
d_call: NA
j_call: TRBJ2-7
cdr3_nt: TGTGCCAGCAGTCCCTACTTCCCTAATGGCGTCGAGCAGTACTTC
cdr3_aa: CASSPYFPNGVEQYF

v_call: TRBV5-6
clone_size: NA
d_call: NA
j_call: TRBJ2-2
cdr3_nt: TGTGCCAGCAGCTTGCCCAGGCTGGAGGAATATGGCGGGGAGCTGTTTTTT
cdr3_aa: CASSLPRLEEYGGELFF

v_call: TRBV9
clone_size: NA
d_call: NA
j_call: TRBJ1-4
cdr3_nt: TGTGCCAGCAGCGACACAGGGAGCAATGAAAAACTGTTTTTT
cdr3_aa: CASSDTGSNEKLFF

v_call: TRBV7-9
clone_size: NA
d_call: NA
j_call: TRBJ1-1
cdr3_nt: TGTGCCAGCAGCTTAGCTGCCAGGACACTCCCGAACACTGAAGCTTTCTTT
cdr3_aa: CASSLAARTLPNTEAFF

v_call: TRBV7-6
clone_size: NA
d_call: NA
j_call: TRBJ1-5
cdr3_nt: TGTGCCAGCAGCTGGGGCGGGGATCAGCCCCAGCATTTT
cdr3_aa: CASSWGGDQPQHF

v_call: TRBV6-5
clone_size: NA
d_call: NA
j_call: TRBJ1-4
cdr3_nt: TGTGCCAGCAGCTCCCTCGGGGCCGCTGGTGAAAAACTGTTTTTT
cdr3_aa: CASSSLGAAGEKLFF

v_call: TRBV19
clone_size: NA
d_call: TRBD1
j_call: TRBJ1-5
cdr3_nt: TGTGCCAGTAGTCCCGGGACAGAGTATCAGCCCCAGCATTTT
cdr3_aa: CASSPGTEYQPQHF

v_call: TRBV7-8
clone_size: NA
d_call: NA
j_call: TRBJ1-2
cdr3_nt: TGTGCCAGCAGCTTACGAGCAGCCAACTATGGCTACACCTTC
cdr3_aa: CASSLRAANYGYTF

v_call: TRBV7-9
clone_size: NA
d_call: TRBD1
j_call: TRBJ1-1
cdr3_nt: TGTGCCAGCAGCTCTCCCCAGGGGGCTGGGACTGAAGCTTTCTTT
cdr3_aa: CASSSPQGAGTEAFF

v_call: TRBV28
clone_size: NA
d_call: NA
j_call: TRBJ1-1
cdr3_nt: TGTGCCAGCAGTACTAGTGGCACTGAAGCTTTCTTT
cdr3_aa: CASSTSGTEAFF

v_call: TRBV11-2
clone_size: NA
d_call: TRBD1
j_call: TRBJ2-1
cdr3_nt: TGTGCCAGCAGCTTAGGCCAGGGGGCAGGTAATGAGCAGTTCTTC
cdr3_aa: CASSLGQGAGNEQFF

v_call: TRBV7-9
clone_size: NA
d_call: TRBD1
j_call: TRBJ2-7
cdr3_nt: TGTGCCAGCAGCAACACCGGGACAGGCACCTACGAGCAGTACTTC
cdr3_aa: CASSNTGTGTYEQYF

v_call: TRBV9
clone_size: NA
d_call: NA
j_call: TRBJ1-1
cdr3_nt: TGTGCCAGCAGCGTATTACTATACCCTGAAGCTTTCTTT
cdr3_aa: CASSVLLYPEAFF

v_call: TRBV19
clone_size: NA
d_call: TRBD1
j_call: TRBJ1-2
cdr3_nt: TGTGCCAGTAGTATAGATCAAGGACAGGCGTACTATGGCTACACCTTC
cdr3_aa: CASSIDQGQAYYGYTF

v_call: TRBV7-6
clone_size: NA
d_call: NA
j_call: TRBJ2-3
cdr3_nt: TGTGCCAGCAGCTTAGCGGACACAGATACGCAGTATTTT
cdr3_aa: CASSLADTDTQYF

v_call: TRBV7-9
clone_size: once
d_call: NA
j_call: TRBJ1-4
cdr3_nt: TGTGCCAGCAGCTCGGGCCCAGGGGCTAATGAAAAACTGTTTTTT
cdr3_aa: CASSSGPGANEKLFF